This T cell receptor beta chain was sequenced during a study of cytomegalovirus exposure and HLA in healthy donors. Germline V gene sequence: CDR1 SGHAT, CDR2 FQNNGV. The CDR3 consists of 15 residues. A remark on this clone: The antigen remains unidentified.

Both 60 Vbeta primers and 13 Jbeta primers went into the PCR. The repertoire was sequenced with immunoSEQ multiplex PCR; TCRdb's copy has only in-frame clones and lacks some. The sample totals approximately 120,000 clones; its top ten clones hold about 2.2%. Study-wide results and limits: Owing to their indistinguishability, certain V segments, notably TRBV6-2 and TRBV6-3, were excluded.

This chain connects TRBV11-2 to TRBJ2-5; possibly TRBD1 for D (5 bases). The DNA end favors TRBJ2-7, so the J call may be wrong. The specimen sequenced was PBMCs. The clonotype originates from a man aged 40-55 years in good health and CMV-seronegative. The CDR3 sequence is CASRSTASGTYEQYF. The CDR3 nucleotides read TGTGCCAGCAGATCGACAGCTTCCGGCACCTACGAGCAGTACTTC.